Sequencing of this T cell receptor beta chain was carried out in a study of T cell repertoires in cytomegalovirus infection. On the study more broadly: The public TCR beta signatures pointed to both CMV infection and matching HLA type.

Using its own MiXCR run on the reads, TCRdb lists one record per CDR3 protein. Among about 180,000 distinct CDR3 sequences, about 18% were seen once, and the ten largest hold 25%. Per the germline V gene, CDR1 is DFQATT and CDR2 is SNEGSKA (reference sequence). The CDR3 is 14 amino acids. Trimming took off 6 bases at V and 6 bases at J, with 15 bases between the two ends. Sequencing used CD8+ T cells from PBMCs. This TCR was sampled from a human donor in good health (CMV status not recorded). Some clones in this sample may be carry-over from other donors' samples. V gene TRBV20-1 combines with J gene TRBJ1-6, with D possibly matching TRBD1 (6 bases). The CDR3 DNA reads TGCAGTGCCCCTACAGGGAACGGTAATTCACCCCTCCACTTT. This codes for CSAPTGNGNSPLHF.